This T cell receptor (beta chain) was sequenced during a study of response to subunit inactivated influenza vaccine. This CDR3 is 19 amino acids long. CDR1 is SGHAT and CDR2 is FQNNGV in the germline V gene. V lost 0 bases and J 0 bases, leaving 20 bases between the germline ends. A single record per CDR3 protein comes from TCRdb applying MiXCR to the RT-PCR reads. The repertoire holds roughly 620,000 distinct CDR3 sequences, with about 10% as singletons. This clonotype has only a few counts. These data are also associated with another study on T cells expressing NK-cell markers. That report adds: UMIs accompanied the 5'RACE template switching by which TCR beta cDNA was made. Out of eight donors sequenced, seven tested HCMV-seropositive and the remaining one seronegative.

The sequencing used PBMCs from blood, collected on the day of vaccination. This chain links TRBV11-2 with TRBJ2-5; D is perhaps TRBD1 (6 bases). This TCR derives from a man in his fifties who received an inactivated influenza vaccine. The CDR3 DNA reads TGTGCCAGCAGCTTAGACCTCTCCTGGGGGCAGGGGTACCAAGAGACCCAGTACTTC. Translation: CASSLDLSWGQGYQETQYF.